This T cell receptor (beta chain) emerged from a study of T cells in Graves' hyperthyroidism and ophthalmopathy. Study as a whole: Blood from the periphery was taken at initial diagnosis, before any treatment.

V gave up 5 bases and J gave up 4 bases, with 11 bases separating them. CDR1 is LGHDT, CDR2 YNNKEL, per germline (reference sequence). The length of the CDR3 is 13 residues. Study outcomes and limitations: Using 13 V-J features, a model discriminated ophthalmopathy from stable hyperthyroidism.

TCR beta CDR3 sequences were amplified from RNA transcripts. First-round RT-PCR with HTBI primers amplified the TCR CDR3 region. Each CDR3 protein gets one entry after TCRdb re-called the multiplex PCR reads with MiXCR. The top ten clones hold 30% to 40% of a sample with around 250,000 distinct CDR3 sequences, approximately 24% of them seen once. This clonotype was picked up many times. Its specificity is not known. Among ophthalmopathy patients, the Clinical Activity Score reached at least 3, the NOSPECS grade reached at least 4, and duration remained under 3 months. The receptor was derived from a woman in her 40s with Graves' ophthalmopathy. Material for sequencing was blood. The rearrangement links TRBV3-1 to TRBJ1-1; D is undetermined. CDR3: CASSSLVPTEAFF. The DNA of the CDR3 is TGTGCCAGCAGCTCTCTTGTGCCCACTGAAGCTTTCTTT.